This T cell receptor (beta chain) was captured by sequencing in a study of post-analysis software for immune sequencing data. About the study: As for disease course, relapsing-remitting, secondary progressive and progressive-relapsing multiple sclerosis were all included.

Each TCR beta cDNA library carried unique molecular identifiers. The T cell input of about 0.9 to 11 million gave 400,000 to 500,000 cDNA molecules. Each CDR3 protein is one row after TCRdb ran MiXCR on the PCR reads. Of roughly 430,000 distinct CDR3 sequences in the sample, 39% were seen once. This clonotype showed up just a few times. Its antigen is not identified. General observations from the study: Same-batch preparations were strongly co-clustered by F measure. When compared against controls, multiple sclerosis patients showed significantly lower normalized Chao1 diversity. Patients showed TRBV5-6, TRBV5-1 and TRBV20-1 among roughly five TRBV segments more frequent than in controls.

CDR1 MGHRA and CDR2 YSYEKL come from the germline V gene. The ends lost 5 bases at V and 9 bases at J; junction bases unmatched: 14. The CDR3 totals 16 residues. The chain recombines TRBV4-1 with TRBJ2-1, with 9 bases fitting TRBD1. This TCR was sampled from a girl aged 2 to 10 with multiple sclerosis. Input material: blood. The CDR3 reads CASSSLPGQGHVEQFF. CDR3 DNA sequence: TGCGCCAGCAGCTCCTTACCGGGACAGGGTCACGTTGAGCAGTTCTTC.